This T cell receptor beta chain was profiled in a study of shared clonotypes between healthy human individuals. CDR3 length: 15 residues. The V gene's germline CDR1 is SGHTA and CDR2 FQGNSA. With 3 bases clipped from V and 6 bases from J, the junction kept 1 base outside the gene matches. Replicate PCRs for sorted subsets used around 190 ng DNA; this equaled 25,000 to 35,000 T cell genomes. In the authors' workflow: From ImmunoSEQ came sequences covering only the junction and carrying no quality scores, so filtering differed. The data were produced by immunoSEQ multiplex PCR, yet TCRdb's version contains in-frame clones alone and is incomplete. That table furnishes V, J and clone size, whereas the DNA furnished D and trimming. This sample yields approximately 1.1 million clones, of which about 80% are seen a single time; approximately 0.5% belongs to the top ten.

This clonotype was obtained from a man younger than 35 in good health. Some clones in this sample may be carry-over from other donors' samples. Sequencing was done on a sample of memory CD4+ T cells from PBMCs. Stated subset: CD45RA-negative fraction. V is TRBV7-2 and J is TRBJ2-1, with TRBD2 matching over 14 bases. The CDR3 DNA follows: TGTGCCAGCAGCTTCGGACTAGCGGGAGGCAATGAGCAGTTCTTC. This translates into CASSFGLAGGNEQFF.